The 12 T cell receptor beta chains listed next were all sequenced from one sample in a study of T-cell memory formation after mild COVID-19. TCRdb processed the 5' RACE reads anew with MiXCR; each CDR3 protein has one entry. The sample comprises hundreds of thousands of distinct CDR3 sequences, around a quarter of which are singletons, and under 15% rests with the top ten. The source material was PBMCs or a T cell subset sorted from them (not recorded which). Every receptor here comes from an adult woman who had mild COVID-19 (a few samples of this study predate the infection). Cell type and time point are not known.

This clonotype came up a few times. The chain joins TRBV20-1 to TRBJ1-1; D perhaps matches TRBD1 (5 bases). The ends were cut back, 0 bases at V and 4 bases at J, with 12 bases in the middle. This CDR3 comprises 14 residues. Per the germline V gene, CDR1 is DFQATT and CDR2 is SNEGSKA (reference sequence). As DNA, the CDR3 is TGCAGTGCTAGAGAGGCAGGGACCGGCACTGAAGCTTTCTTT. Its translation: CSAREAGTGTEAFF.

The chain uses TRBV12-3 or TRBV12-4 and TRBJ2-2; D remains unclear. V shed 3 bases and J shed 6 bases, with 11 bases lying between them. This CDR3 has 14 residues. Here the CDR3 DNA reads TGTGCCAGCAGTTTTAGCACAGTGGCCGGGGAGCTGTTTTTT. Translated, it gives CASSFSTVAGELFF.

The V and J genes are TRBV24-1 and TRBJ2-2; 7 bases line up with TRBD1. There are 15 residues in the CDR3. The germline gives CDR1 KGHDR, CDR2 SFDVKD. The V and J ends lost 4 bases and 1 base, in that order; junction bases with no gene match: 2. The CDR3 nucleotides read TGTGCCACCAGTGAAGGGGGCCTGAACACCGGGGAGCTGTTTTTT. Protein product: CATSEGGLNTGELFF.

The chain combines TRBV5-1 with TRBJ2-3; 7 nucleotides match TRBD1. Trimming cost V 3 bases and J 3 bases; bases outside gene matches: 4. The CDR3 runs 14 residues. In germline, CDR1 is SGHRS, CDR2 YFSETQ. The CDR3 loop is CASSSPGQTDTQYF. DNA for the CDR3: TGCGCCAGCAGCTCACCGGGACAGACAGATACGCAGTATTTT.

The chain couples TRBV4-1 to TRBJ2-6; D gene unclear. This CDR3 contains 16 residues. In germline, CDR1 is MGHRA, CDR2 YSYEKL. V lost 3 bases and J 4 bases, leaving 13 bases between the germline ends. CDR3 DNA sequence: TGCGCCAGCAGCCACGTTCCGGGTTCCGGGGCCAACGTCCTGACTTTC. Residues: CASSHVPGSGANVLTF.

The V gene is TRBV29-1, the J gene TRBJ1-4; D uncertain. The CDR3 covers 12 residues. Trimming stripped 5 bases from V and 4 bases from J, with 8 bases between. CDR1 is SQVTM and CDR2 is ANQGSEA in the germline V gene. The CDR3 DNA is TGCAGCGTTAAAGGTGTTAATGAAAAACTGTTTTTT. This codes for CSVKGVNEKLFF.

The chain joins TRBV11-3 to TRBJ2-1, with D perhaps TRBD1 or TRBD2 (5 bases each). Germline CDR1 SGHNT, CDR2 YENEEA. This CDR3 has 20 residues. Trimming shortened V by 2 bases and J by 8 bases, and 31 bases separated the two germline ends. The CDR3 sequence: CASSLPWDATGTGRPDEQFF. The CDR3 DNA follows: TGTGCCAGCAGCTTACCGTGGGACGCCACCGGGACCGGCAGGCCGGATGAGCAGTTCTTC.

The chain employs TRBV6-5 and TRBJ2-3; TRBD1 matches at 7 bases. V lost 6 bases to trimming and J lost 1 base; unmatched junction nucleotides: 7. The V gene's germline CDR1 is MNHEY and CDR2 SVGAGI. The CDR3 is 15 residues long. CDR3 sequence reads: CASRVGQSGTDTQYF. CDR3 coding DNA: TGTGCCAGCAGGGTGGGACAGTCTGGCACAGATACGCAGTATTTT.

The V and J genes are TRBV3-1 and TRBJ2-1; 8 bases are shared with TRBD1. Germline V gene lookup returns CDR1 LGHDT and CDR2 YNNKEL (reference sequence). This CDR3 has 16 amino acids. V was clipped by 4 bases and J by 7 bases; unmatched bases: 12. The CDR3 coding sequence is TGTGCCAGCAGCCCCTCGACAGGGGTCGCCGGAAATGAGCAGTTCTTC. Translating gives CASSPSTGVAGNEQFF.

The rearrangement joins TRBV7-9 to TRBJ2-7, with 8 bases that match TRBD1. The length of the CDR3 is 15 residues. In germline, CDR1 is SEHNR, CDR2 FQNEAQ (reference sequence). V shed 3 bases, J shed 0 bases, and the junction held 4 bases outside the gene matches. The CDR3 protein is CASSLGQDYSYEQYF. Here the CDR3 DNA reads TGTGCCAGCAGCTTGGGACAGGACTACTCCTACGAGCAGTACTTC.

DNA of the CDR3: TGCAGTCTTTTGACAGGGACTGAAGCTTTCTTT. It translates to CSLLTGTEAFF. V gene TRBV29-1 combines with J gene TRBJ1-1; 7 bases line up with TRBD1. The CDR3 contains 11 residues. CDR1 and CDR2 (germline): SQVTM, ANQGSEA.

The CDR3 DNA reads as TGTGCCAGCAGTGGCGCTTTGTCTAGCGGGGGGACAACGAGCACAGATACGCAGTATTTT. This sequence encodes CASSGALSSGGTTSTDTQYF. The rearrangement joins TRBV2 to TRBJ2-3, with 11 bases fitting TRBD2. CDR3 length: 20 amino acids. The germline CDR1 and CDR2 sequences are SNHLY and FYNNEI. Germline trimming cut 4 bases from V and 0 bases from J; bases unmatched to any gene: 15.